The present entry profiles one T cell receptor beta chain with its context. The specificity of this receptor is unknown. No base qualities exist here, and no much larger clone lies one base off it. Genomic DNA was extracted from sorted cells for sequencing of the TCRbeta CDR3 region. The immunoSEQ Assay was used for sequencing of TCRbeta CDR3 regions. Entries here come from immuneACCESS through TCRdb and include only in-frame sequences with V and J called. Some clones fail to appear in such tables; in the studies checked, an unresolved V gene covers under half of the shortfall, and the cause of the remainder is unknown. The sample has approximately 64,000 clones on record, roughly 90% of them singletons. Jointly, the top ten make up over 2.5% of the sample. The data were taken from a study of OX40 agonist ivuxolimab in advanced cancers. About the investigation overall: Ivuxolimab, which targeted the costimulatory receptor OX40 (CD134), was an agonistic, fully human IgG2 monoclonal antibody. Intravenous ivuxolimab was administered to patients every 2 weeks at six dose levels: 0.01, 0.1, 0.3, 1.5, 3 and 10 mg/kg. Of the roughly 52 dose-escalation patients, hepatocellular carcinoma was present in 19, melanoma in roughly 15, renal cell carcinoma in 9 and head and neck cancer in 9. A male proportion of about 79% and a mean age of about 60 years, ranging from roughly 20 to 80, were recorded for the dose-escalation cohort. Prior anti-PD-1, anti-PD-L1 or anti-CTLA-4 therapy was permitted, and checkpoint inhibitors had been received by about 37% of dose-escalation patients. Partial responses occurred in three dose-escalation patients, of whom one had hepatocellular carcinoma and two had cutaneous melanoma. Peripheral TCRbeta sequencing aimed to test whether ivuxolimab altered TCR sequence diversity and caused clonal T-cell expansion. The monotherapy dose-escalation portion (N = 52 patients) of the phase I ivuxolimab trial is reported in the paper. General conclusions and limits of the study: Low levels of normalized T-cell clonal expansion were also shown by some nonresponding patients. In partial responders in the 0.1-3.0 mg/kg groups, normalized peripheral clonal expansion was found to be among the lowest, especially among CD8+ T cells. On average, CD8+ T cells showed more expanded clones than CD4+ T cells after ivuxolimab. At doses of 0.1 to 3.0 mg/kg, clonal expansion of both CD4+ and CD8+ blood T cells was observed from baseline to week 6. The antigen specificity of the peripheral T cells that underwent clonal expansion was not determined.

The trial excluded patients who had a history of autoimmune disease or were on systemic immunosuppression. Peripheral blood for TCR sequencing was drawn from every dose cohort at baseline, at cycle 4 day 1 and at cycle 7 day 1. The samples were taken from a phase I, first-in-human, multicenter, open-label dose-escalation trial of ivuxolimab. Adults with locally advanced or metastatic melanoma, renal cell carcinoma, hepatocellular carcinoma or head and neck squamous cell carcinoma were enrolled in the trial. CD4+ and CD8+ T cells were sorted separately from peripheral blood before TCR sequencing. From the cysteine through the phenylalanine, the CDR3 covers 13 amino acids. Only the CDR3 portion is preserved as DNA: 39 bases, with reading frame beginning at the first base. V is reduced by 2 bases and J by 7 bases, leaving a spacing of 8 bases between them. Per the germline V gene, MDHEN is the CDR1 and SYDVKM is the CDR2.

The clonotype comes from an adult with an advanced solid tumor such as melanoma, head and neck, liver or kidney cancer. The rearranged chain carries TRBV28 and TRBJ1-4; no D segment can be confidently identified. The sequencing here drew on CD4+ or CD8+ T cells sorted from blood, taken in a trial of the OX40 agonist ivuxolimab. CDR3 sequence: CASSLGSTEKLFF. In nucleotide form, the sequence is TGTGCCAGCAGTTTAGGGAGCACTGAAAAACTGTTTTTT. The full variable domain, completed from the reference TRBV28 and TRBJ1-4 proteins outside the CDR3, reads DVKVTQSSRYLVKRTGEKVFLECVQDMDHENMFWYRQDPGLGLRLIYFSYDVKMKEKGDIPEGYSVSREKKERFSLILESASTNQTSMYLCASSLGSTEKLFFGSGTQLSVL.